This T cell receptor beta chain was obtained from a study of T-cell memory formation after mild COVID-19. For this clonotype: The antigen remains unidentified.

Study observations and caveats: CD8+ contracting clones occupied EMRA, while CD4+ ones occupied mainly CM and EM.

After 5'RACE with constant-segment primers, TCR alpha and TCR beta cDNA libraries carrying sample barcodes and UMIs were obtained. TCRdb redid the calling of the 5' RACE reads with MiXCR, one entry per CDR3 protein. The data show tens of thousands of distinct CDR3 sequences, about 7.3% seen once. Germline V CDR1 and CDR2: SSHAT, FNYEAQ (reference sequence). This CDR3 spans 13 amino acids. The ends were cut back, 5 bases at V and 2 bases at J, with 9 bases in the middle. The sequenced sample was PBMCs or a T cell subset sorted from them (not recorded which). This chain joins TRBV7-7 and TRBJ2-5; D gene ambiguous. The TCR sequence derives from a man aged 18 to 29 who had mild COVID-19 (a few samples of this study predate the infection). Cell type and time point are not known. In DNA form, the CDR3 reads TGTGCCAGCAGCCTTAGACTGCAAGAGACCCAGTACTTC. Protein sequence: CASSLRLQETQYF.